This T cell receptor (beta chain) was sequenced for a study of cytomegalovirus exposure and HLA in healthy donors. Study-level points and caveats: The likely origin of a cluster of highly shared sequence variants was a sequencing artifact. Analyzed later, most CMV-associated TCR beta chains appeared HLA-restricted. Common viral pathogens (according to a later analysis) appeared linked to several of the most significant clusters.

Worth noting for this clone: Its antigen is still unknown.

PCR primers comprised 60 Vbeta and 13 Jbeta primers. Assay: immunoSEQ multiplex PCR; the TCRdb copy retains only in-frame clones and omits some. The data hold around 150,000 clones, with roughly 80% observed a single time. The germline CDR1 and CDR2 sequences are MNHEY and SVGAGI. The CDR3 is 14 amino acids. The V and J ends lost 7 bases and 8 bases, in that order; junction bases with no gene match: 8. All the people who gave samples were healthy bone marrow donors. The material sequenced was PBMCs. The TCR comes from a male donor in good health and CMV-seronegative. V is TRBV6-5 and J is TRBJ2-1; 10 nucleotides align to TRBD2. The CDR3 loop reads CASMPPGLAYEQFF. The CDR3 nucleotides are TGTGCCAGCATGCCGCCGGGACTAGCGTATGAGCAGTTCTTC.